The TCR beta chain under discussion was sequenced for a study of T-cell reconstitution after alpha-beta-depleted transplantation in children. General study points: Once a year had passed after transplant, T-cell counts and diversity came mostly from newly produced T cells.

It was with unique molecular identifiers that the TCRbeta library was prepared. MiXCR, applied by TCRdb to the PCR reads, yields one record per CDR3 protein. The data contain approximately 500,000 distinct CDR3 sequences, 27% of them singletons. J lost 6 bases, V lost 2 bases, and 9 bases had no gene match. The CDR3 has 15 residues. Looked up from germline, CDR1 is SGHRS and CDR2 is YFSETQ. With regard to this clonotype: As yet, its antigen is unknown.

This clonotype was obtained from a boy younger than two with Wiskott-Aldrich syndrome, due to receive a stem cell transplant. This sample comprised PBMCs, obtained before TCRalphabeta/CD19-depleted stem cell transplant. The V and J genes are TRBV5-1 and TRBJ2-3, with 7 nucleotides matching TRBD1. This CDR3 reads CASSLSTGRFDTQYF. The CDR3, as DNA: TGCGCCAGCAGCTTATCGACAGGGAGATTCGATACGCAGTATTTT.